Below, one TCR beta chain is given with its context. Its antigen is undetermined. Germline-derived CDR1 and CDR2 are SGHRS and YFSETQ. CDR3 length: 16 residues. J lost 2 bases, V lost 6 bases, and 8 bases had no gene match. Each patient was aged 18 to 65 and had newly diagnosed hyperthyroidism of under 2 months' duration. Diagnoses were made from clinical symptoms, serum measures (thyroxine and TRAb), thyroid ultrasound and orbital computed tomography. The sample originates from a study of T cells in Graves' hyperthyroidism and ophthalmopathy. Notes on the study in general: Ophthalmopathy was model-predicted a median 6.5 months pre-onset. Most thyroid clonotypes expanded above 0.001 were also detected in blood.

Amplified regions were TCR beta CDR3 sequences from RNA transcripts. First-round RT-PCR with HTBI primers amplified the TCR CDR3 region. In TCRdb, the multiplex PCR reads were re-called with MiXCR into one record per CDR3 protein. In the table there are 480,000 or so distinct CDR3 sequences, approximately 15% of which are singletons. This receptor was identified in a woman between 18 and 30 years old with Graves' hyperthyroidism. Sequenced: blood. V and J are TRBV5-1 and TRBJ2-7; 13 bases align to TRBD2. CDR3 coding DNA: TGCGCCAGCACCAACCCCGGGACTAGCGGGACCTACGAGCAGTACTTC. Encoded protein: CASTNPGTSGTYEQYF.